This T cell receptor (beta chain) was documented in a study of radiotherapy plus CTLA-4 blockade in lung cancer. Study findings and constraints: Per reports, early blood T cell clone dynamics, plus interferon-beta, forecast response most strongly. TCR clones from tumors expanded in blood after radiotherapy plus ipilimumab.

In the case of this clone: The target antigen is unknown.

Germline V gene data show CDR1 as LNHDA and CDR2 as SQIVND (reference sequence). The CDR3 length is 14 residues. With 3 bases removed from V and 1 base from J, the gap between germline ends came to 6 bases. Method: immunoSEQ multiplex PCR; TCRdb's copy keeps in-frame clones and lacks some. The repertoire holds 25,000 to 35,000 clones, roughly 83% seen once, with over 15% in the top ten. The receptor's source is a human donor with non-small cell lung cancer that progressed on radiotherapy plus ipilimumab. The sample in question was peripheral blood, obtained from a patient treated with radiotherapy plus ipilimumab. The chain employs TRBV19 and TRBJ2-2; D not certain. The CDR3 reads CASSILGNTGELFF. The CDR3 bases are TGTGCCAGTAGTATCCTAGGGAACACCGGGGAGCTGTTTTTT.